This T cell receptor beta chain is drawn from a study of read filtering for tumor transcriptome and immune sequencing. Turning to the study itself: Patients were around 17 male and some 13 female, mean age 65.9 years, range roughly 47 to 85. R-ISS stage counts were fewer than ten for I, approximately 16 for II, 6 or 7 for III.

This CDR3 contains 14 residues. V shed 2 bases and J shed 2 bases, with 10 bases lying between them. The germline gives CDR1 SGHDT, CDR2 YYEEEE. Notes on this clonotype: The antigen is undetermined.

General study results and limits: Sorted CD138-negative bone marrow cells were not purified T cells. About 81.9% of IR-seq clonotypes had one read, totaling about 3.5% of reads; RNA-seq: roughly 76% and 46%.

This library used roughly 400 ng RNA and molecular barcoded adaptors spanning alpha/delta and beta/gamma chains. TCRdb re-analysed the reads in MiXCR, keeping a single row per CDR3 protein. This table holds around 65,000 distinct CDR3 sequences, around 21% found once. Material for sequencing was a population of CD138-negative cells sorted from bone marrow. The clonotype comes from a donor aged 40 or over with multiple myeloma. This chain uses TRBV5-6 with TRBJ2-5; D gene uncertain. The chain's CDR3 is CASSLSALQETQYF. The DNA of the CDR3 is TGTGCCAGCAGCTTATCAGCGCTACAAGAGACCCAGTACTTC.